Sequencing of this T cell receptor beta chain was carried out in a study of T cell responses to AZD1222 COVID-19 vaccine (dated by TCRdb to the early 2020s). Background for the entire study: AZD1222 recipients with second doses at about 4 weeks or about 12 weeks were pooled, because spike-specific TCR depth and breadth did not differ between schedules. TCR sequencing was performed for approximately 240 trial participants, of whom 200 to 210 were given two doses of AZD1222 and around 25 were given two doses of MenACWY control vaccine. Trial participants were enrolled by age into subgroups of 18-55, 56-69 and 70-plus years, and around 150, 28 and 57 TCR-sequenced participants, respectively, were included in these subgroups.

The CDR3 regions of human TCRbeta chains were subjected to immunosequencing. On the authors' methods: TCRs in the repertoires were compared against a reference library of SARS-CoV-2-specific TCRs that had been generated with the MIRA antigen-specificity platform. Breadth was defined as the fraction of unique TCRs that were SARS-CoV-2-associated, and depth was defined as the fraction of total T cells that were SARS-CoV-2-associated. Using the MIRA data, each spike-specific TCR was assigned both to the spike region to which the TCR was reactive and to a CD4 or CD8 class. Log10-transformed breadth and depth values were compared by one-way ANOVA with Sidak's multiple comparisons tests. Held by TCRdb, this immuneACCESS table contains in-frame sequences only and omits some clones. Under half of the omission traces to an unresolved V gene where checked; the cause of the rest is unknown. The DNA was the basis for D and trimming; V, J and clone size are from that table. The sample profile shows 110,000 to 150,000 clones; 90% to 95% of them were found once. The ten largest clonotypes hold about 9% of the sample.

The time point label of this sample denotes: baseline before first vaccination. Vaccinee samples came from UK trials COV001 and COV002, including a single-blind randomized controlled phase 2/3 trial of AZD1222 (ChAdOx1 nCoV-19) in healthy adults. For TCRbeta chain sequencing, PBMC samples were collected from trial participants at day 0 and at day 28 after the second dose. Points on this clone: Its specific antigen is unknown. One base away there is no much larger clone; base qualities are not given.

Results the study describes overall, beyond this receptor: After two AZD1222 doses, both the breadth and the depth of spike-specific TCRs were significantly higher than at day 0 and than in MenACWY recipients. The 56-69-year group was small, and its depth increase did not reach significance, likely because of low power. Because no samples from the day 14 peak response were available, repertoires could be characterized only after the peak T cell response. Only a handful of AZD1222 recipients were SARS-CoV-2 seropositive at baseline, limiting conclusions about previously exposed vaccinees. The whole spike protein was spanned by vaccine-associated CD4 TCRs, and dominant responses were seen in regions 160-218 and 743-854. Nearly half of unique spike-specific TCRs reportedly recognized epitopes outside regions mutated in the B.1.351 and B.1.1.7 variants. Most participants were white British and females outnumbered males, and the authors suggested that clonal diversity may have been underestimated.

The origin of this receptor is an adult in good health. The sample here was peripheral blood, taken on day 0 of AZD1222 vaccination.

The CDR3 has the sequence CASSPGAGMNTEAFF. The DNA sequence is as follows: TGTGCCAGCTCACCAGGGGCTGGGATGAACACTGAAGCTTTCTTT. This chain is built from TRBV18 and TRBJ1-1; TRBD1 could be the D gene, as 5 bases match. Via the germline V gene, CDR1 is KGHSH and CDR2 LQKENI. The CDR3 runs 15 residues from the cysteine to the phenylalanine. The CDR3 DNA has 45 bases and is translated from base 1. A distance of 10 bases separates the germline ends of V and J, which lose 2 bases and 0 bases respectively.